This TCR beta chain is drawn from a study of T-cell memory formation after mild COVID-19. About the research overall: TCR clusters were mostly confined to one donor each. Study-wide findings and caveats: Day 15 to 85 contractors were CD4/CD8 balanced; later expanders leaned CD4+. Contracting CD4+ clones sat mainly in CM and EM; CD8+ in EMRA. In pre-infection memory, a portion of responding clones appeared, which suggested that cross-reactive memory joined.

In the case of this clonotype: Its antigen is undetermined.

Per the germline V gene, CDR1 is GTSNPN and CDR2 is SVGIG (reference sequence). V lost 3 bases to trimming and J lost 1 base; unmatched junction nucleotides: 4. The CDR3 sequence is 14 residues long. MiXCR was run by TCRdb on the 5' RACE reads, yielding one entry per CDR3 protein. The repertoire holds over 350,000 distinct CDR3 sequences, with approximately 25% as singletons. The sequence derives from an adult woman who had mild COVID-19 (a few samples of this study predate the infection). Cell type and time point are not known. The chain carries TRBV30 and TRBJ2-3; 7 bases align to TRBD2. The sample consisted of PBMCs or a T cell subset sorted from them (not recorded which). The CDR3 reads CAWRRTSGTDTQYF. CDR3 sequence (DNA): TGTGCCTGGAGGAGAACTAGCGGCACAGATACGCAGTATTTT.